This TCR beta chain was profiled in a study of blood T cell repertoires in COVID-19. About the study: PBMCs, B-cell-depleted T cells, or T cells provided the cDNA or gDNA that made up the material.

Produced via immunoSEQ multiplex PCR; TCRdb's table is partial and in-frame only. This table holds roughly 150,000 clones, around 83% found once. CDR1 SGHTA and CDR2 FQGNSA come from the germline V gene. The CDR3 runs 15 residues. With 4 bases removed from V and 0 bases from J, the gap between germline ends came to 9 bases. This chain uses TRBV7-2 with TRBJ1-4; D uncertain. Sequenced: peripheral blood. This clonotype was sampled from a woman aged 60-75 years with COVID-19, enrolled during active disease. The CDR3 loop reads CASSSETATNEKLFF. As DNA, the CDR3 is TGTGCCAGCAGCTCCGAAACTGCAACTAATGAAAAACTGTTTTTT.